This paragraph covers one T cell receptor (beta chain) sequence. TCRdb fed the 5' RACE reads into MiXCR, producing one record per CDR3 protein. The profile shows about 470,000 distinct CDR3 sequences, 24% of them singletons. Per the germline V gene, CDR1 is SQVTM and CDR2 is ANQGSEA. V lost 0 bases to trimming and J lost 0 bases, with 13 bases between them. The CDR3 is made up of 16 amino acids. The data stem from a study of identical twins. These data were likewise used in another study, on T cells expressing NK-cell markers. In that study: Restriction of the sorted population to alpha-beta TCR T cells was achieved in several experiments with an anti-gamma-delta TCR antibody.

Sequencing was carried out using CD4+ T cells sorted from blood. The rearrangement links TRBV29-1 to TRBJ2-3; D might be TRBD2 (6 bases). The sequence derives from a woman aged 18-29 years in good health. CDR3 nucleotide sequence: TGCAGCGTTGAAGATAGGCTAGCGCTCAGCACAGATACGCAGTATTTT. Residues: CSVEDRLALSTDTQYF.